This entry features one TCR beta chain sequence. Its target is unknown. This sample stems from a study of CD8+ T cells in alopecia areata. Study-wide results and caveats: While patients received tofacitinib, many expanded lesional clones remained present in scalp and blood. A single nonresponder leaves the baseline CD8+ expansion link to response uncertain.

As for treatment: oral pan-JAK inhibitor, 5-10 mg twice daily. PBMCs provided sorted CD4+ and CD8+ T cells. Once RNA had been extracted, it was reverse transcribed into cDNA to act as the sequencing template. Produced via immunoSEQ multiplex PCR; TCRdb's table is partial and in-frame only. The sample includes more than 95,000 clones, around 86% of them seen just once. This specimen was CD8+ T cells sorted from blood, taken at approximately week 30, from a patient treated with tofacitinib. The source of this sequence is a human donor with alopecia areata.

The chain's CDR3 is CASPRGGRGTDTQYF. The CDR3, as DNA: TGTGCCAGCCCGAGGGGAGGTAGGGGTACAGATACGCAGTATTTT. The chain has TRBV2 and TRBJ2-3; maybe TRBD2 (6 bases). In germline, CDR1 is SNHLY, CDR2 FYNNEI. The V end lost 8 bases, the J end lost 3 bases, and 18 bases lay between the germline ends. The CDR3 is 15 amino acids. The full variable domain, its missing parts supplied by reference TRBV2 and TRBJ2-3, is EPEVTQTPSHQVTQMGQEVILRCVPISNHLYFYWYRQILGQKVEFLVSFYNNEISEKSEIFDDQFSVERPDGSNFTLKIRSTKLEDSAMYFCASPRGGRGTDTQYFGPGTRLTVL.